The clone carrying this T cell receptor (beta chain) was observed once. Its target is unknown. These data come from a study of cytomegalovirus exposure and HLA in healthy donors. Study details: Most donors, roughly 82% of a few hundred genotyped, fell in the Caucasian-associated ancestry cluster.

PCR was performed using 60 Vbeta and 13 Jbeta primers. Method: immunoSEQ multiplex PCR; TCRdb's copy keeps in-frame clones and lacks some. The table has about 100,000 clones, 60% to 85% seen once. Between the trimmed V and J ends, which lost 4 bases and 0 bases, there was a span of 13 bases. The CDR3 spans 16 residues. Germline-derived CDR1 and CDR2 are SGHDT and YYEEEE. Whole-study findings and limits: Reportedly, fewer N-insertions than the roughly 690-donor mean appeared in an Asian-associated ancestry cluster in a later analysis. The listing of 150 or so TCR beta chains classed them as cytomegalovirus-associated. Presence/absence analyses took donor sequencing depth as roughly uniform.

The clonotype was recovered from a female donor in good health and CMV-seropositive. The sequenced material came from PBMCs. The chain carries TRBV5-6 and TRBJ1-4; D uncertain. The CDR3 here is CASSRRPPATNEKLFF. The CDR3 DNA reads TGTGCCAGCAGCCGGAGGCCTCCGGCAACTAATGAAAAACTGTTTTTT.